The rows below give T cell receptor beta chains drawn from one sample of a study of T cell repertoires in cytomegalovirus infection. TCRdb re-derived calls from the reads in MiXCR, one entry per CDR3 protein. The table lists under 600,000 distinct CDR3 sequences, 16% of them singletons. The sample was CD8+ T cells from PBMCs. The receptors here all came from a human donor in good health (CMV status not recorded). Some clones in this sample may be carry-over from other donors' samples. CDR3s include the opening cysteine and the closing phenylalanine or tryptophan. D genes are given only for firm matches. Part of the rows lack a size; the others show once, few, many or a class for expanded clones.

D	V	size	J	CDR3	DNA
NA	TRBV27	NA	TRBJ2-3	CASMGRGRTDTQYF	TGTGCCAGCATGGGAAGGGGTCGCACAGATACGCAGTATTTT
NA	TRBV7-9	many	TRBJ2-7	CASSPTGNLYEQYF	TGTGCCAGCAGCCCCACAGGGAACCTCTACGAGCAGTACTTC
TRBD1	TRBV12-5	many	TRBJ1-2	CASDQDRDYGYTF	TGTGCTAGTGACCAGGACAGGGACTATGGCTACACCTTC
NA	TRBV5-5	NA	TRBJ2-5	CASSRPGGQETQYF	TGTGCCAGCAGCCGGCCAGGCGGGCAAGAGACCCAGTACTTC
NA	TRBV15	many	TRBJ1-2	CATSRGRTANYGYTF	TGTGCCACCAGCAGAGGACGGACGGCAAACTATGGCTACACCTTC
NA	TRBV6-6	many	TRBJ1-1	CASSKQTGNTEAFF	TGTGCCAGCAGTAAGCAGACAGGGAACACTGAAGCTTTCTTT
TRBD2	TRBV7-3	many	TRBJ2-1	CASSLMAGGNEQFF	TGTGCCAGCAGCTTAATGGCGGGAGGTAATGAGCAGTTCTTC
TRBD2	TRBV18	NA	TRBJ2-5	CASSPTSGGAFGETQYF	TGTGCCAGCTCACCGACTAGCGGGGGGGCCTTTGGAGAGACCCAGTACTTC
TRBD1	TRBV27	few	TRBJ2-1	CASSQGTGGYNEQFF	TGTGCCAGCAGCCAAGGGACAGGGGGATACAATGAGCAGTTCTTC
TRBD1	TRBV3-1	few	TRBJ2-7	CASSQVGTGRDEQYF	TGTGCCAGCAGCCAAGTCGGGACAGGGAGGGACGAGCAGTACTTC
TRBD2	TRBV28	NA	TRBJ2-7	CASSLCQAGGLAVEQYF	TGTGCCAGCAGTTTATGCCAAGCGGGAGGGCTAGCTGTGGAGCAGTACTTC
NA	TRBV6-1	many	TRBJ2-7	CASSEISYEQYF	TGTGCCAGCAGTGAGATATCCTACGAGCAGTACTTC
NA	TRBV27	many	TRBJ2-2	CASSLINGVPTGELFF	TGTGCCAGCAGTTTAATTAATGGGGTCCCCACCGGGGAGCTGTTTTTT
NA	TRBV6-1	many	TRBJ1-1	CASSEARGVETEAFF	TGTGCCAGCAGTGAAGCCCGGGGGGTTGAAACTGAAGCTTTCTTT
TRBD1	TRBV4-2	few	TRBJ1-1	CASSQARDSFMNTEAFF	TGTGCCAGCAGCCAAGCCCGGGACAGTTTTATGAACACTGAAGCTTTCTTT
TRBD1	TRBV9	many	TRBJ1-6	CASSPRDRGVEPLHF	TGTGCCAGCAGCCCCCGGGACAGGGGAGTGGAGCCCCTCCACTTT
NA	TRBV19	NA	TRBJ1-1	CATKGGPEAFF	TGTGCCACCAAAGGGGGTCCTGAAGCTTTCTTT
NA	TRBV7-9	many	TRBJ1-5	CASSAQNQPQHF	TGTGCCAGCAGCGCACAGAATCAGCCCCAGCATTTT
TRBD1	TRBV7-6	few	TRBJ1-4	CASSLSGGDEKLFF	TGTGCCAGCAGCTTATCAGGGGGGGATGAAAAACTGTTTTTT
NA	TRBV7-6	many	TRBJ1-6	CASGSPLHF	TGTGCCAGCGGTTCACCCCTCCACTTT
TRBD1	TRBV25-1	few	TRBJ2-2	CASSGPGTGIITGELFF	TGTGCCAGCAGTGGTCCTGGGACAGGCATTATCACCGGGGAGCTGTTTTTT
NA	TRBV27	few	TRBJ2-7	CASSPDPGRYEQYF	TGTGCCAGCAGTCCGGACCCCGGCAGGTACGAGCAGTACTTC